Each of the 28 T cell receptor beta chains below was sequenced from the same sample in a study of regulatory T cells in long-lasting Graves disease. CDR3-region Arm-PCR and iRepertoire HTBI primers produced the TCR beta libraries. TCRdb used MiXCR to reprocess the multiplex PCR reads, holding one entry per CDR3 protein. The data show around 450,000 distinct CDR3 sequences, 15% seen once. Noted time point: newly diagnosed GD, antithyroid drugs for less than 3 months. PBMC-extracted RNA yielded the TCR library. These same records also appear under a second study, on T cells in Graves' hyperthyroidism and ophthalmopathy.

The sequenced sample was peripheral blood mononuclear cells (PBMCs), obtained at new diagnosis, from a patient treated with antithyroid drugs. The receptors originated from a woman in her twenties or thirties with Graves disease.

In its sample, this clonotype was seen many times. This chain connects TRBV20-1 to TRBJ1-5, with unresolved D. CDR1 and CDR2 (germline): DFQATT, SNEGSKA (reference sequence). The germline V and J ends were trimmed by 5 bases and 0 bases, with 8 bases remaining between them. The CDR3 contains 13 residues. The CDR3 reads CSAQSDSNQPQHF. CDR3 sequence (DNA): TGCAGTGCTCAGAGCGATAGCAATCAGCCCCAGCATTTT.

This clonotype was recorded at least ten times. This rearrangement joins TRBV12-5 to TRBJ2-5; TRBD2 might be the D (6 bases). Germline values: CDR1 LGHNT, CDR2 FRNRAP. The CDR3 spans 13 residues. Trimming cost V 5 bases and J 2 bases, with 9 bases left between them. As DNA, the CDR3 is TGTGCTAGTGGTGCGGGACTTCAAGAGACCCAGTACTTC. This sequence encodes CASGAGLQETQYF.

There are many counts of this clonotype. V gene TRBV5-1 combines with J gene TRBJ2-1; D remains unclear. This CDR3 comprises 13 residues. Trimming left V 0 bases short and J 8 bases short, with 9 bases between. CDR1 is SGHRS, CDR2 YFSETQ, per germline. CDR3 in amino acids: CASSLGFGDEQFF. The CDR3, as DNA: TGCGCCAGCAGCTTGGGTTTTGGGGATGAGCAGTTCTTC.

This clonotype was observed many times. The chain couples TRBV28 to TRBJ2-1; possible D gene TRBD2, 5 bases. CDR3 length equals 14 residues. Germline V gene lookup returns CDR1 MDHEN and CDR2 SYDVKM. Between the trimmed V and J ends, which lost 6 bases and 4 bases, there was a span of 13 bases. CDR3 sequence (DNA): TGTGCCAGCAGCTACGGGATCTCGTACAATGAGCAGTTCTTC. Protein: CASSYGISYNEQFF.

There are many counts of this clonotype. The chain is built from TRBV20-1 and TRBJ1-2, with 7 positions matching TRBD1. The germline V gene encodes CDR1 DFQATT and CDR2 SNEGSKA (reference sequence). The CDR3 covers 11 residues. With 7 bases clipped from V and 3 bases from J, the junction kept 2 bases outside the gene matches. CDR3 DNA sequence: TGCAGTGTTACAGGGGACTATGGCTACACCTTC. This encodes CSVTGDYGYTF.

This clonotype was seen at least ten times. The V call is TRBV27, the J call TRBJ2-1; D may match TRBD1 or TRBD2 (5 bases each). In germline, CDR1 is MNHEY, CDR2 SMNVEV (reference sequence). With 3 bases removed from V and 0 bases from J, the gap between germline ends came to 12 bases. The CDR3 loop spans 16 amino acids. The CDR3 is CASSFPGQSSYNEQFF. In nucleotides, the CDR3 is TGTGCCAGCAGTTTCCCGGGGCAAAGCTCCTACAATGAGCAGTTCTTC.

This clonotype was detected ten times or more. CDR3 sequence (DNA): TGTGCCAGCAGCTCGGGTCAGGCCGGGACTAATGAAAAACTGTTTTTT. It codes for CASSSGQAGTNEKLFF. The V gene is TRBV5-8, the J gene TRBJ1-4; D is ambiguous. The CDR3 consists of 16 residues. Germline values: CDR1 SGHTS, CDR2 YDEGEE. Trimming took off 3 bases at V and 2 bases at J, with 14 bases between the two ends.

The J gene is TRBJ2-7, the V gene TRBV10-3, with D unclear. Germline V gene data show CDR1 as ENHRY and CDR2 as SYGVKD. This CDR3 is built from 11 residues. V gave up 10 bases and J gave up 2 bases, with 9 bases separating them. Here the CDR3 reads CASTNTYEQYF. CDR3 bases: TGTGCCAGCACAAACACCTACGAGCAGTACTTC.

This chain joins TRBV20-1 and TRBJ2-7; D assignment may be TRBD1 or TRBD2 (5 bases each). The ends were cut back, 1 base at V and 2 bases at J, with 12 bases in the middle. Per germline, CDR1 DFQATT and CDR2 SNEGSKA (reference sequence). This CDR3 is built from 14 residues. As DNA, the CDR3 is TGCAGTGCTAGAGGAGGGGTAGGGACCTACGAGCAGTACTTC. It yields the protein CSARGGVGTYEQYF.

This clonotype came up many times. Written as DNA, the CDR3 is TGTGCCAGCAGTTCCGCCGGCGGCAGCTCCTACGAGCAGTACTTC. This sequence encodes CASSSAGGSSYEQYF. The gene calls are TRBV12-3 or TRBV12-4 and TRBJ2-7; D gene unclear. The CDR3 totals 15 residues. Trimming cost V 4 bases and J 0 bases, with 13 bases left between them.

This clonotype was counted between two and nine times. The chain's CDR3 is CASSLGGRGEQTQYF. The DNA of the CDR3 is TGTGCCAGCAGCTTAGGCGGTCGGGGGGAGCAGACCCAGTACTTC. The V gene is TRBV7-2, the J gene TRBJ2-5, with 7 bases aligning to TRBD2. CDR1 SGHTA and CDR2 FQGNSA come from the germline V gene. Unmatched junction bases numbered 8, after V lost 1 base and J lost 6 bases. The CDR3 spans 15 residues. The entire variable domain, with the rest obtained from reference TRBV7-2 and TRBJ2-5, is as follows: GAGVSQSPSNKVTEKGKDVELRCDPISGHTALYWYRQSLGQGLEFLIYFQGNSAPDKSGLPSDRFSAERTGGSVSTLTIQRTQQEDSAVYLCASSLGGRGEQTQYFGPGTRLLVL.

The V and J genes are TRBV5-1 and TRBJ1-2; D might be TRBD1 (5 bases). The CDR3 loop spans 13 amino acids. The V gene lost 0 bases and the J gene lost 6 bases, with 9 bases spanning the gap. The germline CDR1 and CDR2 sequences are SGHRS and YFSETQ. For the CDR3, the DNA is TGCGCCAGCAGCTTGGAAGGGGACGATGGCTACACCTTC. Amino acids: CASSLEGDDGYTF.

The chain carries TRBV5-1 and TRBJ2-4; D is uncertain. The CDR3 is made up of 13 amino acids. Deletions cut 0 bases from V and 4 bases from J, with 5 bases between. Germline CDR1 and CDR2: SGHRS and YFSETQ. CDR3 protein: CASSLVGKNIQYF. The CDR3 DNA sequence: TGCGCCAGCAGCTTGGTAGGGAAAAACATTCAGTACTTC.

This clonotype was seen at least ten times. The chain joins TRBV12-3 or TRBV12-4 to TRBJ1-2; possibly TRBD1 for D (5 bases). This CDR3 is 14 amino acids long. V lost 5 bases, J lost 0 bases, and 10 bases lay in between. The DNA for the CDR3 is TGTGCCAGCAGTCGCGCGGGGGCTAACTATGGCTACACCTTC. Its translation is CASSRAGANYGYTF.

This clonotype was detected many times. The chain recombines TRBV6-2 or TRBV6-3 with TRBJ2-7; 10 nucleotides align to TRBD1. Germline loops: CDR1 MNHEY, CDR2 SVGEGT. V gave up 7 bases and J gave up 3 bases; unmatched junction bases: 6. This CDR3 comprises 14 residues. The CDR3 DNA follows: TGTGCCAGCACCTGGACAGGGGGGGACTACGAGCAGTACTTC. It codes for CASTWTGGDYEQYF.

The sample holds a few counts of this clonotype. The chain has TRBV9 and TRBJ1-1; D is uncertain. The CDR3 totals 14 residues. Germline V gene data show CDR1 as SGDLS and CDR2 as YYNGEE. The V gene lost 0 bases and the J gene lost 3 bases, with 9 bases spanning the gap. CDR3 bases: TGTGCCAGCAGCGTAGGTCGGGTTTACACTGAAGCTTTCTTT. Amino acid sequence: CASSVGRVYTEAFF.

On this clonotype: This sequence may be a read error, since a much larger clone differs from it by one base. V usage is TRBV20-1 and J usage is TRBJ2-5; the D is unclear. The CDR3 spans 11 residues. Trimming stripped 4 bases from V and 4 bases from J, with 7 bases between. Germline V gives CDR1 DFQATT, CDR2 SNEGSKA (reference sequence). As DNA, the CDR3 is TGCAGTGCTAAAGTGGTAGAGACCCAGTACTTC. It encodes CSAKVVETQYF.

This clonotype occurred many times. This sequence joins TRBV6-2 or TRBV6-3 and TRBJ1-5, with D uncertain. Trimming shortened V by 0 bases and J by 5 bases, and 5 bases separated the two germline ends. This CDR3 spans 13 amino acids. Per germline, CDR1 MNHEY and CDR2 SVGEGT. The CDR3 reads CASSYSSHQPQHF. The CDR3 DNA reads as TGTGCCAGCAGTTACTCTTCCCATCAGCCCCAGCATTTT.

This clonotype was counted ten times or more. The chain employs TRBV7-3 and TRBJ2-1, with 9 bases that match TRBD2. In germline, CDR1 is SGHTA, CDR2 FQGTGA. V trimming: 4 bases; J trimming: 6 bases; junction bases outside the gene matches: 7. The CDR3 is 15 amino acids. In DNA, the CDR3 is TGTGCCAGCAGCTCTAGCGGGATACGGGGCAATGAGCAGTTCTTC. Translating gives CASSSSGIRGNEQFF.

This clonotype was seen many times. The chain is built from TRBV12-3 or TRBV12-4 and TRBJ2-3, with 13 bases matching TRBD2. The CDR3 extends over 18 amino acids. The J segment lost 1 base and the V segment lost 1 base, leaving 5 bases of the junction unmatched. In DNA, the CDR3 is TGTGCCAGCAGTTTAGAACTAGCGGGAGGGGTTGGCACAGATACGCAGTATTTT. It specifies CASSLELAGGVGTDTQYF.

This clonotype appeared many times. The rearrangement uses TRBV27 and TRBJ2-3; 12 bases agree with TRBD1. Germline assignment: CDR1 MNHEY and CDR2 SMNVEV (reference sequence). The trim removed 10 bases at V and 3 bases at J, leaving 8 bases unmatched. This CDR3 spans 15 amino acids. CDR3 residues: CANRGGQGATDTQYF. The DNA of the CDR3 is TGTGCCAACAGGGGGGGACAGGGGGCAACAGATACGCAGTATTTT.

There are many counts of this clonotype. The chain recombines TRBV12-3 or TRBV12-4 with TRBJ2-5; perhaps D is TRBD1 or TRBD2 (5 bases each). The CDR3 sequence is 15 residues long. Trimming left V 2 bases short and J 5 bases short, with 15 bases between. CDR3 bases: TGTGCCAGCAGTTTAAGGGACCTACCTACGGAGACCCAGTACTTC. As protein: CASSLRDLPTETQYF.

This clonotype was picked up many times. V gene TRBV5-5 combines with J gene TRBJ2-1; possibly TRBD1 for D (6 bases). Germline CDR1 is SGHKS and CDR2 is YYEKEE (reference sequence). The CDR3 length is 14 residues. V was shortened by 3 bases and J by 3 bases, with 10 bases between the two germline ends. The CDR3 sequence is CASSWWDNYNEQFF. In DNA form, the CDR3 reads TGTGCCAGCAGCTGGTGGGACAACTACAATGAGCAGTTCTTC.

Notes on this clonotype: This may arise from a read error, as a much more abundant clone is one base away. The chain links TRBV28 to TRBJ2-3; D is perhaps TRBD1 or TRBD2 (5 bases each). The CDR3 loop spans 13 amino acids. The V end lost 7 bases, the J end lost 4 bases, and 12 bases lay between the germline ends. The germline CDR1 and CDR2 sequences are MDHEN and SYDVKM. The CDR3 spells CASILGTADTQYF. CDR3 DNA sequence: TGTGCCAGCATTCTTGGGACCGCAGATACGCAGTATTTT.

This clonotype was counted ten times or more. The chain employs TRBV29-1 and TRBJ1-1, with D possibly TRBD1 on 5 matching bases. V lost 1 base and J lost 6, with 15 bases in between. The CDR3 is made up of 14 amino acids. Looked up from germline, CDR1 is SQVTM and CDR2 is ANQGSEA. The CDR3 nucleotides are TGCAGCGTTGAAGTTGGGCCCTGGGGGGCTGAAGCTTTCTTT. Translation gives CSVEVGPWGAEAFF.

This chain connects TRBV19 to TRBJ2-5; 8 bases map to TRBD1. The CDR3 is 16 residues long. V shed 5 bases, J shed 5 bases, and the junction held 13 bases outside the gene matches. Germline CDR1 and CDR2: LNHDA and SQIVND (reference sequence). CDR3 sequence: CASSPRTGLNTETQYF. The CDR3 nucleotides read TGTGCCAGTAGTCCCCGGACAGGGCTAAATACGGAGACCCAGTACTTC.

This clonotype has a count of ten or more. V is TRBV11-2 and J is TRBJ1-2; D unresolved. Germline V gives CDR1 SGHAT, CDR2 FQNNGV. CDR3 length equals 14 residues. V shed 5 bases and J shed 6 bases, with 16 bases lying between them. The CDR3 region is CASSLGSRGDGYTF. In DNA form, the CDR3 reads TGTGCCAGCAGCCTAGGGTCTCGTGGGGATGGCTACACCTTC.

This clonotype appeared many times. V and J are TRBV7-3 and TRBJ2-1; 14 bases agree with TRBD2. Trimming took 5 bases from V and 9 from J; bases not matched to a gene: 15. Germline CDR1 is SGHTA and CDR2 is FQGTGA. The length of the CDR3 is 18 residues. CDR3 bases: TGTGCCAGCAGCAAAATACCGGGACTAGCGGGAGTTAGTAGTGAGCAGTTCTTC. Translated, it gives CASSKIPGLAGVSSEQFF. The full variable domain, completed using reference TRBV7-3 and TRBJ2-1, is GAGVSQTPSNKVTEKGKYVELRCDPISGHTALYWYRQSLGQGPEFLIYFQGTGAADDSGLPNDRFFAVRPEGSVSTLKIQRTERGDSAVYLCASSKIPGLAGVSSEQFFGPGTRLTVL.